This is a list of T cell receptor beta chains from one sample in a study of shared clonotypes between healthy human individuals. The assay was immunoSEQ multiplex PCR, and TCRdb's table has in-frame clones only and misses some. The sample holds over 850,000 clones, about 84% seen once. Sequenced material: memory CD4+ T cells from PBMCs. The receptors stem from a man aged 18 to 35 in good health. Some clones in this sample may be carry-over from other donors' samples. Each CDR3 is given with its conserved first and last residue. D genes are given only for firm matches. The size of a clone is reported for some rows only, either as once, few or many, or as a class for expanded clones.

>TRBJ2-1|TRBD2|.|TRBV5-1
TGCGCCAGCAGTTTAGCGGGAATCGTCTCTGGTGAGCAGTTCTTC
CASSLAGIVSGEQFF
>TRBJ1-5|.|.|TRBV1
TGCACCAGCAGCCAAGGGACAGGGGGCGGCGGTCAGCCCCAGCATTTT
CTSSQGTGGGGQPQHF
>TRBJ2-5|.|few|TRBV2
TGTGCCAGCAGTCCGGGACACCTCCAAGAGACCCAGTACTTC
CASSPGHLQETQYF
>TRBJ2-7|.|.|TRBV11-2
TGTGCCAGCAGCTTAGACAGGGGGGACGAGCAGTACTTC
CASSLDRGDEQYF
>TRBJ2-1|.|many|TRBV5-6
TGTGCCAGCAGCTTGTTCGGCTCGCAGTCCTACAATGAGCAGTTCTTC
CASSLFGSQSYNEQFF
>TRBJ1-2|.|few|TRBV19
TGTGCCAGTAGTATAGATGATGGCAGCACTCACTATGGCTACACCTTC
CASSIDDGSTHYGYTF
>TRBJ1-5|.|once|TRBV6-1
TGTGCCAGCCTGAGGACAGATGGAAATCAGCCCCAGCATTTT
CASLRTDGNQPQHF
>TRBJ2-7|.|.|TRBV5-5
TGTGCCAGCATCCGAGGTACGGAGACCTACGAGCAGTACTTC
CASIRGTETYEQYF
>TRBJ1-2|TRBD1|.|TRBV6-6
TGTGCCAGCAGTCGACAGGGAGAGGGCTACACCTTC
CASSRQGEGYTF
>TRBJ1-3|.|.|TRBV6-5
TGTGCCAGCAAGAGTCGGGTCTCTGGAAACACCATATATTTT
CASKSRVSGNTIYF
>TRBJ2-3|.|.|TRBV2
TGTGCCAGCAGTGGGCAGCAGACTAGCACAGATACGCAGTATTTT
CASSGQQTSTDTQYF
>TRBJ2-7|TRBD2|.|TRBV4-1
TGCGCCAGCAGCCAAGAACCCAGCGCGGGGGGATACGAGCAGTACTTC
CASSQEPSAGGYEQYF
>TRBJ1-2|.|once|TRBV5-6
TGTGCCAGCAGCTTGTGGCCCAGGGCGGAAGGCTACACCTTC
CASSLWPRAEGYTF
>TRBJ1-2|.|.|TRBV28
TGTGCCAGCAGTTTAGGCGTCTATGGCTACACCTTC
CASSLGVYGYTF
>TRBJ1-5|.|.|TRBV28
TGTGCCAGCAGTTTGGTCGGGCGGCCCCAGCATTTT
CASSLVGRPQHF
>TRBJ2-1|TRBD1|few|TRBV2
TGTGCCAGCAGAGACGACAGGGGAGTTAGGACGGAGCAGTTCTTC
CASRDDRGVRTEQFF
>TRBJ1-2|.|.|TRBV6-1
TGTGCCAGCAGTGAACGGGCCAAGGGGGGTTTGACCTTC
CASSERAKGGLTF
>TRBJ2-5|.|few|TRBV5-4
TGTGCCAGCAGCTTCACAGGGAAAGAGACCCAGTACTTC
CASSFTGKETQYF
>TRBJ1-1|.|.|TRBV5-1
TGCGCCAGCAGCTCGCAAGGGGAGACTGAAGCTTTCTTT
CASSSQGETEAFF
>TRBJ1-5|.|.|TRBV10-3
TGTGCCATCAGTGAGCCAGACCGTCAGCCCCAGCATTTT
CAISEPDRQPQHF
>TRBJ1-4|.|few|TRBV2
TGTGCCAGTCACATTGAGAGGGGGAGTGAAAAACTGTTTTTT
CASHIERGSEKLFF
>TRBJ2-3|.|.|TRBV5-5
TGTGCCAGCAGCTTGGAGCAGGGAAATACGCAGTATTTT
CASSLEQGNTQYF
>TRBJ2-5|.|few|TRBV30
TGTGCCTGGATGGCCAGAGAGACCCAGTACTTC
CAWMARETQYF
>TRBJ1-4|TRBD1|once|TRBV7-9
TGTGCCAGCAGCTTATGGGGTTGGGGACAGAAGGATGAAAAACTGTTTTTT
CASSLWGWGQKDEKLFF
>TRBJ1-4|.|.|TRBV9
TGTGCCAGCAGCGTAGCAGACAGGAGGGCAACTAATGAAAAACTGTTTTTT
CASSVADRRATNEKLFF
>TRBJ2-1|.|.|TRBV27
TGTGCCAGCAGTTTGAGACAGGCCCCCTACAATGAGCAGTTCTTC
CASSLRQAPYNEQFF
>TRBJ1-1|TRBD1|few|TRBV7-9
TGTGCCGGAGACAGGGCTCCGGCCGGGGGCACTGAAGCTTTCTTT
CAGDRAPAGGTEAFF
>TRBJ1-1|.|.|TRBV4-1
TGCGCCAGCAGCCAACGACTCCGGTTACGAGCTTTCTTT
CASSQRLRLRAFF
>TRBJ2-7|.|.|TRBV30
TGTGCCTGGAGGACCGGGGGTTACGAGCAGTACTTC
CAWRTGGYEQYF
>TRBJ2-4|.|.|TRBV4-2
TGTGCCAGCAGCCAAGGGATAACGGGGGAGGAGGACATTCAGTACTTC
CASSQGITGEEDIQYF
>TRBJ2-3|.|.|TRBV7-9
TGTGCCAGCAGCTTAGATAAAGGTCTGACGGCTTCTAGCACAGATACGCAGTATTTT
CASSLDKGLTASSTDTQYF
>TRBJ1-1|.|.|TRBV30
TGTGCCTGGACTCTCTTTTTCCCGGAGAACACTGAAGCTTTCTTT
CAWTLFFPENTEAFF
>TRBJ1-5|.|.|TRBV5-1
TGCGCCAGCAGCTTGGAGCCAGTCTACGATAGCAATCAGCCCCAGCATTTT
CASSLEPVYDSNQPQHF
>TRBJ2-2|.|.|TRBV29-1
TGCAGCTTTGGACAGAACACCGGGGAGCTGTTTTTT
CSFGQNTGELFF
>TRBJ1-1|.|.|TRBV7-3
TGTGCCAGCAGCTCCCAGCAGGGGACTGAAGCTTTCTTT
CASSSQQGTEAFF
>TRBJ1-3|.|.|TRBV18
TGTGCCAGCTCCGGAGGGGCCGAATCCGGAAACACCATATATTTT
CASSGGAESGNTIYF
>TRBJ2-7|TRBD1|.|TRBV28
TGTGCCAGCAGTCATTATGGAAAACTGACAGGGGATGGGTCCTACGAGCAGTACTTC
CASSHYGKLTGDGSYEQYF
>TRBJ1-5|TRBD1|.|TRBV5-8
TGTGCCAGCAGCCCTGGGACAGCAACATTTCAGCCCCAGCATTTT
CASSPGTATFQPQHF
>TRBJ2-6|.|.|TRBV27
TGTGCCAGCAGTTTCGTCGGTCAGGGGTTCGTCTCTGGGGTCAACGTCCTGACTTTC
CASSFVGQGFVSGVNVLTF
>TRBJ2-1|.|once|TRBV29-1
TGCAGGTCCGGGGGACAGACCTACAATGAGCAGTTCTTC
CRSGGQTYNEQFF
>TRBJ2-5|.|.|TRBV19
TGTGCCAGTAGCATGGGATGGGATGGGACCCAGTACTTC
CASSMGWDGTQYF
>TRBJ2-1|.|.|TRBV20-1
TGCAGTCCCGACTACAATGAGCAGTTCTTC
CSPDYNEQFF
>TRBJ2-7|.|.|TRBV5-8
TGTGCCAGCAGTCCCCTCCGGGACTCATCCTACGAGCAGTACTTC
CASSPLRDSSYEQYF
>TRBJ1-2|.|.|TRBV4-1
TGCGCCAGCAGCCAAGCGACAGCGGCTGACTATGGCTACACCTTC
CASSQATAADYGYTF
>TRBJ2-3|TRBD2|.|TRBV4-2
TGTGCCAGCAGCCAAGCAAGTGAACTAGCGAGAGATACGCAGTATTTT
CASSQASELARDTQYF
>TRBJ2-3|.|.|TRBV28
TGTGCCCCCTGGTCGACCCCAGGGAGAGATACGCAGTATTTT
CAPWSTPGRDTQYF
>TRBJ2-1|.|.|TRBV29-1
TGCAGCGCCTACTTGGATCTTCGCTACAATGAGCAGTTCTTC
CSAYLDLRYNEQFF
>TRBJ1-1|.|.|TRBV2
TGTGCCAGCAGGGGAGGGGTCGGCACTGAAGCTTTCTTT
CASRGGVGTEAFF
>TRBJ1-4|TRBD1|.|TRBV27
TGTGCCAGCAGTTTCCTTCGACAGGGAAATGAAAAACTGTTTTTT
CASSFLRQGNEKLFF
>TRBJ2-6|TRBD2|.|TRBV2
TGTGCCAGCATCGGACTAGCGGGAGGGGATGGGGCCAACGTCCTGACTTTC
CASIGLAGGDGANVLTF
>TRBJ2-1|TRBD2|.|TRBV5-4
TGTGCCAGCAGCGCGGGACTAGACTCCTACAATGAGCAGTTCTTC
CASSAGLDSYNEQFF
>TRBJ2-1|TRBD2|many|TRBV28
TGTGCCAGCCTAACTAGCGGGAGGGCAAATGAGCAGTTCTTC
CASLTSGRANEQFF
>TRBJ2-7|TRBD2|.|TRBV7-2
TGTGCCAGCAGCTTAGCGCCCCTAACTAGCGGGAGGTTTGTCCCGGAGTACGAGCAGTACTTC
CASSLAPLTSGRFVPEYEQYF
>TRBJ1-1|TRBD1|.|TRBV5-6
TGTGCCAGCAGCCGAGGGACAGGGGGCGACACTGAAGCTTTCTTT
CASSRGTGGDTEAFF
>TRBJ1-2|TRBD1|.|TRBV5-8
TGTGCCAGCAGCCACGGGACAGGGGGCGCGTATGGCTACACCTTC
CASSHGTGGAYGYTF
>TRBJ1-4|.|.|TRBV7-6
TGTGCCAGCAGCTCCTGGGGGGCGTTAGGTGAAAAACTGTTTTTT
CASSSWGALGEKLFF
>TRBJ2-7|TRBD2|.|TRBV5-1
TGCGCCAGCAGCTTGACTAGCGGGCAGACCTACGAGCAGTACTTC
CASSLTSGQTYEQYF
>TRBJ2-3|TRBD2|.|TRBV19
TGTGCCAGTAGTATCGGGGGGGCGCCTACAGATACGCAGTATTTT
CASSIGGAPTDTQYF